The 27 T cell receptor beta chains listed next were all sequenced from one sample in a study of T cell responses to AZD1222 COVID-19 vaccine. Assay used: immunoSEQ multiplex PCR; TCRdb lists only in-frame clones, some missing. The table lists around 130,000 clones, around 90% of them singletons. Here the sequenced sample was peripheral blood, taken on day 0 of AZD1222 vaccination. These receptors were taken from an adult in good health.

This clone was seen only once. The chain joins TRBV3-1 (or the pseudogene TRBV3-2) to TRBJ2-3, with TRBD1 as a possible D gene (7 bases). The V gene's germline CDR1 is LGHDT and CDR2 YNNKEL (reference sequence). The CDR3 contains 14 residues. V was cut by 6 bases and J by 6 bases, with 16 bases left in between. The CDR3 protein is CASRVRGADDTQYF. The CDR3 coding sequence is TGTGCCAGCAGGGTCAGGGGGGCCGACGATACGCAGTATTTT.

The chain joins TRBV5-1 to TRBJ1-6, with D tentatively TRBD1 (5 bases). V was clipped by 4 bases and J by 5 bases, with 13 bases between them. The CDR3 is made up of 15 amino acids. The germline CDR1 and CDR2 sequences are SGHRS and YFSETQ. Written as DNA, the CDR3 is TGCGCCAGCAGCCCTCAGGGTGGGCATAATTCACCCCTCCACTTT. This gives the protein CASSPQGGHNSPLHF.

This rearrangement joins TRBV5-6 to TRBJ1-2; D gene uncertain. Trimming pared 6 bases from V and 5 bases from J, leaving 20 bases between. Germline CDR1 reads SGHDT; CDR2 reads YYEEEE. The CDR3 runs 15 residues. CDR3 sequence reads: CASTLPAAAPYGYTF. For the CDR3, the DNA is TGTGCCAGCACCTTACCCGCCGCGGCACCTTATGGCTACACCTTC. Full variable domain (remainder filled in from reference TRBV5-6 and TRBJ1-2): DAGVTQSPTHLIKTRGQQVTLRCSPKSGHDTVSWYQQALGQGPQFIFQYYEEEERQRGNFPDRFSGHQFPNYSSELNVNALLLGDSALYLCASTLPAAAPYGYTFGSGTRLTVV.

This chain connects TRBV12-3 or TRBV12-4 to TRBJ1-5, with 7 bases lining up with TRBD1. The CDR3 covers 12 residues. V trimming: 4 bases; J trimming: 9 bases; junction bases outside the gene matches: 3. Here the CDR3 reads CASSSRGGPQHF. The CDR3 region has the DNA TGTGCCAGCAGTTCCAGGGGGGGGCCCCAGCATTTT.

This clone has a single count. This rearrangement joins TRBV13 to TRBJ2-7; the match to TRBD2 covers 7 bases. Germline CDR1 reads PRHDT; CDR2 reads FYEKMQ (reference sequence). This CDR3 region has 17 residues. The trim removed 5 bases at V and 1 base at J, leaving 14 bases unmatched. CDR3 in amino acids: CASSHLGLGGASYEQYF. CDR3 nucleotides: TGTGCCAGCAGCCATCTCGGCCTGGGAGGGGCATCCTACGAGCAGTACTTC.

This rearrangement joins TRBV30 to TRBJ2-3, with D perhaps being TRBD1 or TRBD2 (5 bases each). CDR1 and CDR2 (germline): GTSNPN, SVGIG (reference sequence). This CDR3 comprises 15 residues. The V end was cut by 3 bases, the J end by 7 bases, with 20 bases between. The chain's CDR3 is CAWSAIWDLHNTQYF. DNA for the CDR3: TGTGCCTGGAGCGCCATCTGGGACCTGCATAATACGCAGTATTTT.

CDR3 nucleotide sequence: TGTGCCAGCAGCCGTCGGCCAACTGAGCAGTTCTTC. This gives the protein CASSRRPTEQFF. V and J are TRBV12-3 or TRBV12-4 and TRBJ2-1; unclear D gene. This CDR3 region has 12 residues. V shed 6 bases and J shed 9 bases, with 12 bases lying between them.

The rearrangement uses TRBV6-1 and TRBJ2-7; D might be TRBD1 (5 bases). The CDR3 consists of 17 residues. CDR1 MNHNS and CDR2 SASEGT come from the germline V gene. The V end lost 0 bases, the J end lost 2 bases, and 17 bases lay between the germline ends. The CDR3 DNA reads as TGTGCCAGCAGTGAAGCGCTTCCTGAGACAGTGACCTACGAGCAGTACTTC. It specifies CASSEALPETVTYEQYF.

CDR3 coding DNA: TGTGCCAGCAGCCCACACACAGGGGATTTCCCCTACGAGCAGTACTTC. Protein sequence: CASSPHTGDFPYEQYF. The chain has TRBV7-9 and TRBJ2-7, with 7 bases that match TRBD1. V lost 5 bases to trimming and J lost 2 bases; unmatched junction nucleotides: 12. The CDR3 loop spans 16 amino acids. The germline V gene has CDR1 SEHNR and CDR2 FQNEAQ (reference sequence). The whole variable domain, remainder taken from reference TRBV7-9 and TRBJ2-7, is DTGVSQNPRHKITKRGQNVTFRCDPISEHNRLYWYRQTLGQGPEFLTYFQNEAQLEKSRLLSDRFSAERPKGSFSTLEIQRTEQGDSAMYLCASSPHTGDFPYEQYFGPGTRLTVT.

The gene calls are TRBV19 and TRBJ1-1; 10 positions match TRBD1. With 2 bases clipped from V and 7 bases from J, the junction kept 4 bases outside the gene matches. Germline V lookup: CDR1 LNHDA, CDR2 SQIVND (reference sequence). This CDR3 has 14 amino acids. Here the CDR3 reads CASSIRDRGDEAFF. The CDR3, as DNA: TGTGCCAGTAGTATACGGGACAGGGGCGATGAAGCTTTCTTT.

This chain connects TRBV18 to TRBJ2-4; TRBD2 might be the D (6 bases). CDR1 and CDR2 (germline): KGHSH, LQKENI. The ends were cut back, 1 base at V and 3 bases at J, with 10 bases in the middle. This CDR3 has 15 amino acids. CDR3 nucleotide sequence: TGTGCCAGCTCACCACTCACGGAGGGCAAAAACATTCAGTACTTC. Residues: CASSPLTEGKNIQYF.

J is TRBJ2-1 and V is TRBV9; possible D gene TRBD1, 5 bases. Germline values: CDR1 SGDLS, CDR2 YYNGEE. The CDR3 contains 12 residues. Trimming took off 4 bases at V and 5 bases at J, with 7 bases between the two ends. The CDR3 nucleotides are TGTGCCAGCAGCCCGACAGACAATGAGCAGTTCTTC. It translates to CASSPTDNEQFF.

The rearrangement uses TRBV3-1 (or the pseudogene TRBV3-2) and TRBJ1-5; D is unresolved. From germline, CDR1 is LGHDT and CDR2 YNNKEL (reference sequence). V was trimmed by 1 base and J by 16 bases, leaving 17 bases between them. The CDR3 consists of 13 residues. The CDR3: CASSQGWRQALHF. Here the CDR3 DNA reads TGTGCCAGCAGCCAAGGGTGGAGGCAGGCCCTACATTTT.

The chain employs TRBV5-1 and TRBJ1-1, with D possibly being TRBD1 (5 bases). The CDR3 is made up of 14 amino acids. V dropped 4 bases and J dropped 1 base, with 11 bases sitting between them. Germline CDR1 SGHRS, CDR2 YFSETQ. CDR3 nucleotide sequence: TGCGCCAGCAGCCCGGGACCGTCGAACACTGAAGCTTTCTTT. This codes for CASSPGPSNTEAFF. The complete variable domain, with remaining parts taken from reference TRBV5-1 and TRBJ1-1, reads KAGVTQTPRYLIKTRGQQVTLSCSPISGHRSVSWYQQTPGQGLQFLFEYFSETQRNKGNFPGRFSGRQFSNSRSEMNVSTLELGDSALYLCASSPGPSNTEAFFGQGTRLTVV.

This chain uses TRBV6-5 with TRBJ1-2; a possible D gene is TRBD1 (5 bases). The CDR3 runs 13 residues. Germline CDR1 is MNHEY and CDR2 is SVGAGI. Trimming took off 2 bases at V and 7 bases at J, with 11 bases between the two ends. CDR3 coding DNA: TGTGCCAGCAGTTACGGGGCTGCAAGTGGCTACACCTTC. Its protein is CASSYGAASGYTF.

The chain has TRBV3-1 (or the pseudogene TRBV3-2) and TRBJ1-2; D gene ambiguous. This CDR3 has 14 residues. The V end was cut by 5 bases, the J end by 5 bases, with 15 bases between. The germline V gene encodes CDR1 LGHDT and CDR2 YNNKEL (reference sequence). CDR3 sequence reads: CASSAQKGGYGYTF. The CDR3 DNA sequence: TGTGCCAGCAGCGCCCAGAAGGGTGGGTATGGCTACACCTTC.

The rearrangement links TRBV5-1 to TRBJ2-7; perhaps TRBD1 as D (6 bases). The V and J ends lost 3 bases and 0 bases respectively, with 13 bases between them. CDR3 length equals 15 residues. Germline V gives CDR1 SGHRS, CDR2 YFSETQ. The CDR3 sequence: CASSSIGTPSYEQYF. The CDR3, as DNA: TGCGCCAGCAGCTCGATCGGGACACCCTCCTACGAGCAGTACTTC.

V usage is TRBV4-3 and J usage is TRBJ1-1, with TRBD1 matching 11 bases. With V trimmed by 2 bases and J by 6 bases, 5 bases remained unmatched. This CDR3 spans 15 amino acids. In germline, CDR1 is LGHNA, CDR2 YSLEER. This CDR3 reads CASSQSGTGGSEAFF. CDR3 nucleotide sequence: TGCGCCAGCAGCCAATCCGGGACAGGGGGTTCTGAAGCTTTCTTT.

The V gene is TRBV7-3, the J gene TRBJ1-3; TRBD1 matches at 7 bases. V lost 6 bases, J lost 0 bases, and 2 bases stayed unmatched. This CDR3 is built from 14 residues. Per germline, CDR1 SGHTA and CDR2 FQGTGA. CDR3 protein: CASSSGGSGNTIYF. In DNA, the CDR3 is TGTGCCAGCAGTTCAGGGGGCTCTGGAAACACCATATATTTT.

Only a few counts were recorded for this clone. V and J are TRBV12-5 and TRBJ1-2, with D possibly TRBD1 on 5 matching bases. The CDR3 contains 13 residues. V was pared by 6 bases and J by 4 bases, with 12 bases between. Germline assignment: CDR1 LGHNT and CDR2 FRNRAP. The CDR3 protein is CASGMDTIYGYTF. The CDR3 DNA follows: TGTGCTAGTGGCATGGACACTATCTATGGCTACACCTTC.

This rearrangement joins TRBV28 to TRBJ2-2, with a tentative D call TRBD1 (6 bases). The CDR3 is 14 amino acids. The V gene's germline CDR1 is MDHEN and CDR2 SYDVKM. V was pared by 1 base and J by 6 bases, with 9 bases between. The CDR3 nucleotides are TGTGCCAGCAGTTTATCACAGGGAGCCGGGGAGCTGTTTTTT. Its translation: CASSLSQGAGELFF.

The CDR3 spells CASSIPGGFSEQYF. CDR3 bases: TGTGCCAGTAGTATCCCGGGGGGTTTCTCCGAGCAGTACTTC. This chain joins TRBV19 and TRBJ2-7, with TRBD2 matching over 7 bases. V trimming: 3 bases; J trimming: 6 bases; junction bases outside the gene matches: 8. Germline V gene data show CDR1 as LNHDA and CDR2 as SQIVND (reference sequence). CDR3 length equals 14 residues.

The chain links TRBV11-2 to TRBJ1-6; 9 bases map to TRBD1. V shed 4 bases and J 4 bases; nucleotides not matched to a gene: 5. CDR1 and CDR2 (germline): SGHAT, FQNNGV. CDR3 size: 16 residues. Here the CDR3 reads CASSSRTGAYNSPLHF. As DNA, the CDR3 is TGTGCCAGCAGCTCAAGGACAGGGGCATATAATTCACCCCTCCACTTT.

The rearrangement links TRBV9 to TRBJ1-2; 7 bases map to TRBD1. The CDR3 has 16 residues. Germline V gives CDR1 SGDLS, CDR2 YYNGEE. V trimming: 4 bases; J trimming: 2 bases; junction bases outside the gene matches: 11. CDR3 sequence reads: CASSPGGGTVNYGYTF. In nucleotides, the CDR3 is TGTGCCAGCAGCCCCGGGGGAGGGACAGTAAACTATGGCTACACCTTC.

CDR3 DNA: TGTGCCAGCACCGTGGGGTCCTCGCTAGCTTTCTTT. It specifies CASTVGSSLAFF. V gene TRBV28 combines with J gene TRBJ1-1, with no clear D. Germline loops: CDR1 MDHEN, CDR2 SYDVKM. The CDR3 runs to 12 residues. The germline V and J ends were trimmed by 7 bases and 10 bases, with 16 bases remaining between them.

This chain joins TRBV7-8 and TRBJ2-7, with no clear D. The V end lost 5 bases, the J end lost 1 base, and 9 bases lay between the germline ends. The CDR3 is 13 residues long. Per germline, CDR1 SGHVS and CDR2 FQNEAQ. CDR3: CASSPSRSYEQYF. For the CDR3, the DNA is TGTGCCAGCAGCCCATCAAGATCCTACGAGCAGTACTTC.

The rearrangement joins TRBV28 to TRBJ2-7, with TRBD2 identical over 9 bases. The V gene end was trimmed by 8 bases and the J gene end by 12 bases; junction bases not matched to a gene: 11. Per the germline V gene, CDR1 is MDHEN and CDR2 is SYDVKM. This CDR3 is 12 amino acids long. The CDR3 spells CASSVSGTSLYF. The CDR3 DNA reads as TGTGCCAGCTCCGTCTCCGGGACTAGCTTGTACTTC.